This TCR beta chain was profiled in a study of neurological immune-mediated disorders. This clonotype was seen repeatedly, ten times or more. The germline V and J ends were trimmed by 4 bases and 4 bases, with 13 bases remaining between them. Germline V gives CDR1 SGHVS, CDR2 FNYEAQ. This CDR3 has 14 amino acids. The authors made cDNA by 5'RACE with 10-nucleotide random UMIs. One entry per CDR3 protein results from TCRdb running MiXCR on the 5' RACE reads. The sample carries about 59,000 distinct CDR3 sequences, more than 9.5% recorded once. Unsorted libraries were generated from 2 million PBMCs. These cells had been stored in RNAlater at -80 C.

The J gene is TRBJ2-5, the V gene TRBV7-6, with D possibly being TRBD1 (6 bases). The origin of this receptor is a woman aged 55-69 years with HTLV-1-associated myelopathy (HAM/TSP). The sample taken for sequencing was PBMCs. The CDR3 DNA reads TGTGCCAGCAGCTCCACAGGGCTAGGAGAGACCCAGTACTTC. Protein sequence: CASSSTGLGETQYF.